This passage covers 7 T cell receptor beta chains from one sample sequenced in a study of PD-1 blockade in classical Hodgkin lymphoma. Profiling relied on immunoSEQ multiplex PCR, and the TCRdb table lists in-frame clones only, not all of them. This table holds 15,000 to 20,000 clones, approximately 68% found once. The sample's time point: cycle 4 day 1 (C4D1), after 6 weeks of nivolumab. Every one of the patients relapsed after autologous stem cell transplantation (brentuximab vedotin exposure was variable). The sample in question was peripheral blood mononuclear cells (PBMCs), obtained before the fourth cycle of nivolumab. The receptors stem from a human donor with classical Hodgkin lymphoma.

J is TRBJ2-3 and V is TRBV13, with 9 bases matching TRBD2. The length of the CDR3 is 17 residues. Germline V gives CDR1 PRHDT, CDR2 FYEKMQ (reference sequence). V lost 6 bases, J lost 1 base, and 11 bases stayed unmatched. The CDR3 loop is CASSSAPVAGGTDTQYF. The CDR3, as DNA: TGTGCCAGCAGTTCCGCCCCGGTAGCGGGAGGCACAGATACGCAGTATTTT.

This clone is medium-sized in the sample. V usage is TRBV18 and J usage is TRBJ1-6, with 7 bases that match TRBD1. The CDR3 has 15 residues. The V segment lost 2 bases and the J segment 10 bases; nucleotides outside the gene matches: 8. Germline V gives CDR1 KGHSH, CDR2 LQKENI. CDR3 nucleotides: TGTGCCAGCTCACCAGACGAGACAGGGAAGTCACCCCTCCACTTT. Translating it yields CASSPDETGKSPLHF.

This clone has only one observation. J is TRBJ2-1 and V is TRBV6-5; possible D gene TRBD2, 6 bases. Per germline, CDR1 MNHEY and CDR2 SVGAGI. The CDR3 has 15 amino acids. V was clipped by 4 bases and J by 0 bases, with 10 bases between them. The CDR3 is CASSLAVSSYNEQFF. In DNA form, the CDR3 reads TGTGCCAGCAGTTTAGCGGTCAGCTCCTACAATGAGCAGTTCTTC.

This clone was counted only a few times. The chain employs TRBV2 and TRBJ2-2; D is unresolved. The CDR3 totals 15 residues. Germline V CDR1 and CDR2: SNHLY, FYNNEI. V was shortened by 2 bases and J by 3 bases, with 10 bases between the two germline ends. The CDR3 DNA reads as TGTGCCAGCAGTGAATCTTCGGTTTACACCGGGGAGCTGTTTTTT. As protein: CASSESSVYTGELFF. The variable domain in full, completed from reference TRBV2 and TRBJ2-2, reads EPEVTQTPSHQVTQMGQEVILRCVPISNHLYFYWYRQILGQKVEFLVSFYNNEISEKSEIFDDQFSVERPDGSNFTLKIRSTKLEDSAMYFCASSESSVYTGELFFGEGSRLTVL.

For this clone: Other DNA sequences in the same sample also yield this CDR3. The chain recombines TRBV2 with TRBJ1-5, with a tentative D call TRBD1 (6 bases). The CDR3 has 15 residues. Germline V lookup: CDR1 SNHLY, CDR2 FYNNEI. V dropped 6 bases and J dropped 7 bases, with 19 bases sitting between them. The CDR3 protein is CASSADRQGGQPQHF. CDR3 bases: TGTGCCAGCAGCGCAGACAGGCAGGGCGGACAGCCCCAGCATTTT.

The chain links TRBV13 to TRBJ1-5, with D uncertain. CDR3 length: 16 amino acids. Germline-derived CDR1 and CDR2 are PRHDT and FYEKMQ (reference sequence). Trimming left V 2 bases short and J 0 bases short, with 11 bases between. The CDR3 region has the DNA TGTGCCAGCAGCTTAAGAGGCGCAGATAGCAATCAGCCCCAGCATTTT. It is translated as CASSLRGADSNQPQHF.

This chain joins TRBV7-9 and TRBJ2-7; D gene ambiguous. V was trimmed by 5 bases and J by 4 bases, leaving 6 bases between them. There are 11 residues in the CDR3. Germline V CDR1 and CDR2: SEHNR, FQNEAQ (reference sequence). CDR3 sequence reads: CASSINYEQYF. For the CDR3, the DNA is TGTGCCAGCAGCATTAATTACGAGCAGTACTTC.